Below are 13 T cell receptor beta chains sequenced from a single sample in a study of cytomegalovirus exposure and HLA in healthy donors. PCR amplification relied on 60 Vbeta primers (plus 13 Jbeta primers). The data were produced by immunoSEQ multiplex PCR, yet TCRdb's version contains in-frame clones alone and is incomplete. The data contain 150,000 or so clones, just under 75% of them singletons. Material for sequencing was PBMCs. Every receptor here comes from a woman between 18 and 30 years old in good health and CMV-seronegative.

The DNA for the CDR3 is TGTGCCAGCAGCTTACGGACAGGGGGCACTGAAGCTTTCTTT. Amino acid sequence: CASSLRTGGTEAFF. The chain joins TRBV11-2 to TRBJ1-1; 10 bases map to TRBD1. With V trimmed by 2 bases and J by 4 bases, 1 base remained unmatched. This CDR3 contains 14 residues. The germline gives CDR1 SGHAT, CDR2 FQNNGV.

The chain carries TRBV5-1 and TRBJ2-5; D remains unclear. The CDR3 is 11 amino acids. Germline V gives CDR1 SGHRS, CDR2 YFSETQ. Trimming removed 3 bases at V and 2 bases at J, with 2 bases between. The CDR3 bases are TGCGCCAGCAGCTCACAAGAGACCCAGTACTTC. As protein: CASSSQETQYF.

The chain links TRBV28 to TRBJ1-2, with 7 positions matching TRBD1. Germline values: CDR1 MDHEN, CDR2 SYDVKM. This CDR3 has 15 amino acids. J gave up 4 bases and V 10 bases, and 15 bases lay outside the gene matches. The CDR3 loop reads CATTGLTGVIYGYTF. The CDR3 DNA sequence: TGTGCCACCACAGGTCTTACAGGGGTTATCTATGGCTACACCTTC.

V gene TRBV27 combines with J gene TRBJ1-5, with 10 bases aligning to TRBD1. V was clipped by 6 bases and J by 7 bases; unmatched bases: 9. The germline V gene encodes CDR1 MNHEY and CDR2 SMNVEV (reference sequence). The CDR3 is made up of 15 amino acids. CDR3 bases: TGTGCCAGCAGCTGGACGGGACAGGGGTACCAGCCCCAGCATTTT. It is translated as CASSWTGQGYQPQHF.

The chain carries TRBV5-5 and TRBJ1-6; perhaps TRBD1 as D (6 bases). The V gene's germline CDR1 is SGHKS and CDR2 YYEKEE (reference sequence). CDR3 size: 17 residues. With 4 bases removed from V and 2 bases from J, the gap between germline ends came to 16 bases. The CDR3 nucleotides read TGTGCCAGCAGCCTAATTATCCGGGACACCTATAATTCACCCCTCCACTTT. Protein sequence: CASSLIIRDTYNSPLHF.

V is TRBV10-3 and J is TRBJ2-7, with 7 bases matching TRBD2. V lost 0 bases, J lost 0 bases, and 5 bases stayed unmatched. The CDR3 length is 16 residues. Germline V gene sequence: CDR1 ENHRY, CDR2 SYGVKD. The CDR3 loop is CAISESGAGSSYEQYF. CDR3 bases: TGTGCCATCAGTGAGTCGGGAGCGGGGAGCTCCTACGAGCAGTACTTC.

This chain uses TRBV5-1 with TRBJ2-2; possibly TRBD2 for D (6 bases). V dropped 0 bases and J dropped 1 base, with 10 bases sitting between them. CDR3 size: 16 residues. Germline values: CDR1 SGHRS, CDR2 YFSETQ. The CDR3, as DNA: TGCGCCAGCAGCTTGGGAGCAGCGGGGAACACCGGGGAGCTGTTTTTT. The encoded protein is CASSLGAAGNTGELFF.

In its sample, this clone was seen once. The rearrangement links TRBV28 to TRBJ2-5; possible D gene TRBD1, 6 bases. In germline, CDR1 is MDHEN, CDR2 SYDVKM. The V and J ends lost 3 bases and 1 base respectively, with 9 bases between them. The CDR3 covers 14 residues. The CDR3 bases are TGTGCCAGCAGTTTTACAGGGTCCCAAGAGACCCAGTACTTC. It specifies CASSFTGSQETQYF.

The rearrangement joins TRBV19 to TRBJ2-1; D call uncertain. The V gene lost 6 bases and the J gene lost 6 bases, with 15 bases spanning the gap. Germline CDR1 reads LNHDA; CDR2 reads SQIVND (reference sequence). The CDR3 runs 14 residues. CDR3 DNA sequence: TGTGCCAGTAGCCCCCGTCCAGGTGGCAATGAGCAGTTCTTC. Protein product: CASSPRPGGNEQFF.

The chain employs TRBV19 and TRBJ2-3; unclear D gene. V gave up 5 bases and J gave up 0 bases, with 6 bases separating them. CDR1 is LNHDA, CDR2 SQIVND, per germline (reference sequence). The CDR3 is made up of 13 amino acids. The DNA of the CDR3 is TGTGCCAGTAGTCCCTACAGCACAGATACGCAGTATTTT. Its protein product is CASSPYSTDTQYF. Full variable domain (outside the CDR3, taken from reference TRBV19 and TRBJ2-3): DGGITQSPKYLFRKEGQNVTLSCEQNLNHDAMYWYRQDPGQGLRLIYYSQIVNDFQKGDIAEGYSVSREKKESFPLTVTSAQKNPTAFYLCASSPYSTDTQYFGPGTRLTVL.

The chain uses TRBV5-1 and TRBJ1-3; 8 bases are shared with TRBD1. CDR1 SGHRS and CDR2 YFSETQ come from the germline V gene. J was trimmed by 0 bases and V by 1 base; bases with no gene match: 6. The CDR3 contains 17 residues. CDR3 amino acids: CASSLSHTGGSGNTIYF. CDR3 nucleotides: TGCGCCAGCAGCTTGTCCCACACAGGGGGCTCTGGAAACACCATATATTTT.

This clone was detected only a few times. The chain combines TRBV19 with TRBJ1-5; 8 nucleotides align to TRBD1. V lost 5 bases to trimming and J lost 1 base; unmatched junction nucleotides: 7. CDR3 length: 16 residues. Germline V gene data show CDR1 as LNHDA and CDR2 as SQIVND (reference sequence). This CDR3 is CASSDRGPQSNQPQHF. CDR3 DNA sequence: TGTGCCAGTAGTGACAGGGGCCCTCAAAGCAATCAGCCCCAGCATTTT.

The rearrangement uses TRBV5-1 and TRBJ2-7; TRBD1 agrees at 8 bases. Germline CDR1 reads SGHRS; CDR2 reads YFSETQ. The CDR3 length is 15 residues. The V and J ends lost 0 bases and 4 bases, in that order; junction bases with no gene match: 6. This CDR3 reads CASSLEAGGWYEQYF. CDR3 bases: TGCGCCAGCAGCTTGGAGGCAGGGGGCTGGTACGAGCAGTACTTC.